This TCR beta chain was observed in a study of T-cell memory formation after mild COVID-19. TCRdb itself ran the 5' RACE reads through MiXCR, one entry per CDR3 protein. The repertoire holds a few hundred thousand distinct CDR3 sequences, with 14% as singletons. This clonotype was counted at least ten times. The sequence derives from a man between 18 and 35 years old who had mild COVID-19 (a few samples of this study predate the infection). Cell type and time point are not known. Sequencing was done on a sample of PBMCs or a T cell subset sorted from them (not recorded which).

The CDR3 DNA follows: TGTGCCAGCAGCCAAGAGAAGGGGTCCGTCTTCTACAATGAGCAGTTCTTC. Residues: CASSQEKGSVFYNEQFF. This chain joins TRBV3-1 and TRBJ2-1, with D tentatively TRBD1 (5 bases). Germline V gives CDR1 LGHDT, CDR2 YNNKEL (reference sequence). V was pared by 0 bases and J by 3 bases, with 15 bases between. The CDR3 length is 17 residues.